Below, one TCR beta chain is given with its context. The antigen is unknown. Unmatched junction bases numbered 13, after V lost 4 bases and J lost 0 bases. CDR1 and CDR2 (germline): LNHNV, YYDKDF (reference sequence). The CDR3 consists of 19 residues. Whenever a sample was processed, at least 6 million PBMCs were isolated. Total RNA was isolated from each sample in quantities of at least 5 micrograms. These data originate in a study of blood T cells in healthy people across ages. Findings and limits, study-wide: Long-lived and aged donors differed, with more naive CD4+ cells and higher diversity in the long-lived.

A second PCR, run for roughly 7 to 12 cycles, used a sample-barcoded 5' primer plus a J-beta primer mix. TCRdb used MiXCR to reprocess the 5' RACE reads, holding one entry per CDR3 protein. The sample includes roughly 730,000 distinct CDR3 sequences, roughly 56% of them seen just once. This clonotype originated in a man in his forties in good health. Specimen: blood. V is TRBV15 and J is TRBJ1-5; 9 positions match TRBD1. The CDR3 bases are TGTGCCACCAGCACCCGATCCGGGACAGGGTTAATTAGCAATCAGCCCCAGCATTTT. Protein: CATSTRSGTGLISNQPQHF. The complete variable domain, with remaining parts taken from reference TRBV15 and TRBJ1-5, reads DAMVIQNPRYQVTQFGKPVTLSCSQTLNHNVMYWYQQKSSQAPKLLFHYYDKDFNNEADTPDNFQSRRPNTSFCFLDIRSPGLGDTAMYLCATSTRSGTGLISNQPQHFGDGTRLSIL.